This T cell receptor beta chain comes out of a study of cytomegalovirus exposure and HLA in healthy donors. Notes on the study in general: Prior analysis indicated that the majority of TCR beta V segments exhibited productivity approximately 87% or approximately 30% of the time. Later on, a genetic analysis was performed. It linked a missense variant in DCLRE1C with V- and J-gene trimming of TCR beta.

In germline, CDR1 is LNHNV, CDR2 YYDKDF (reference sequence). V dropped 6 bases and J dropped 5; count of bases not matched to a gene: 3. The length of the CDR3 is 14 residues. The PCR ran on 60 Vbeta and 13 Jbeta primers. The data were produced by immunoSEQ multiplex PCR, yet TCRdb's version contains in-frame clones alone and is incomplete. The sample holds some 150,000 clones, approximately 79% seen once. This clone occurred a few times. The antigen is unknown. Sequencing was carried out using PBMCs. The receptor was derived from a male donor in good health and CMV-seronegative. V usage is TRBV15 and J usage is TRBJ2-1, with 11 bases identical to TRBD2. The CDR3 reads CATRPGLADNEQFF. The CDR3 DNA reads TGTGCCACCAGACCGGGACTAGCGGACAATGAGCAGTTCTTC.